This T cell receptor beta chain was found in a study of shared clonotypes between healthy human individuals. Overall study: With ages of 18 to 49, the donors were two women and a few men.

With 5 bases removed from V and 5 bases from J, the gap between germline ends came to 15 bases. This CDR3 has 14 residues. Germline V lookup: CDR1 MDHEN, CDR2 SYDVKM. This clone turned up a few times. Its antigen is not known. Findings of the study overall: At large depth, rarefaction still showed sorted-subset sequencing to be incomplete.

At a deep level, the assay was run. Sequencing used immunoSEQ multiplex PCR; TCRdb keeps in-frame clones, though not all of them. Of about 1.1 million clones in the sample, about 80% were seen once. Sequenced input: memory CD4+ T cells from PBMCs. Subset specified: CD45RA-negative fraction. This clonotype was obtained from a man aged 18 to 29 in good health. Some clones in this sample may be carry-over from other donors' samples. The V and J genes are TRBV28 and TRBJ1-1; D unclear. The CDR3 DNA follows: TGTGCCAGCAGTCCCTCGGACCCCACGACTGAAGCTTTCTTT. Protein sequence: CASSPSDPTTEAFF.